Listed here is a single TCR beta chain. The length of the CDR3 is 13 residues. Trimming cost V 6 bases and J 7 bases, with 16 bases left between them. Per the germline V gene, CDR1 is SQVTM and CDR2 is ANQGSEA. This sample was taken from a study of blood T cell repertoires in COVID-19. Whole-study context: Whether acute or convalescent, the COVID-19 samples came from the United States, Italy and Spain. The analysed material was cDNA or gDNA that came from T cells, B-cell-depleted T cells, or PBMCs.

Original processing methods: How many nucleated cells were present was estimated from reference gene primer amplification. The assay was immunoSEQ multiplex PCR, and TCRdb's table has in-frame clones only and misses some. Clone size and the V and J calls come from that table; the DNA yielded D and trimming. The table includes more than 65,000 clones, 82% detected once. The source of this sequence is a woman in her seventies with acute or convalescent COVID-19. Source material: peripheral blood. V is TRBV29-1 and J is TRBJ2-1; D gene ambiguous. The CDR3 region is CSVLTLTGNEQFF. For the CDR3, the DNA is TGCAGCGTCCTTACCCTGACCGGGAATGAGCAGTTCTTC.